This is a list of T cell receptor beta chains from one sample in a study of control samples from healthy donors and cancer patients. Method: immunoSEQ multiplex PCR; TCRdb's copy keeps in-frame clones and lacks some. The sample has about 150,000 clones; over 85% are singletons. Material for sequencing was blood. The origin of the receptors is a man aged 35 to 55 in good health. The CDR3 runs from the conserved cysteine through the conserved F or W. The order of the fields is D gene, clone size, V gene, J gene, CDR3 DNA, CDR3 protein. A D gene is named only where the DNA matches it firmly. Size is omitted from some rows. Given values are once, few, many or a class for expanded clones.

-	-	TRBV6-2/TRBV6-3	TRBJ2-7	TGTGCCAGCAGTTATACCTACGAGCAGTACTTC	CASSYTYEQYF
-	-	TRBV3-1/TRBV3-2	TRBJ2-5	TGTGCCAGCAGCCAAGATGGCACCCAGCAAGAGACCCAGTACTTC	CASSQDGTQQETQYF
-	-	TRBV5-1	TRBJ2-1	TGCGCCAGCAGCTTGGGGTCCCGGGGGAGCCTCTACAATGAGCAGTTCTTC	CASSLGSRGSLYNEQFF
-	-	TRBV19	TRBJ1-1	TGTGCCAGTACCTCTAAGGGGGTCCCGGAAGCTTTCTTT	CASTSKGVPEAFF
-	-	TRBV24-1	TRBJ2-7	TGTGCCACCAGTGACCAGAGGAAGCAGTACTTC	CATSDQRKQYF
TRBD1	-	TRBV5-1	TRBJ1-5	TGCGCCAGCAGTCCTGGGACAGGGAATCAGCCCCAGCATTTT	CASSPGTGNQPQHF
-	-	TRBV4-1	TRBJ1-2	TGCGCCAGCAGGCTGGACAGCCCACCTTATGGCTACACCTTC	CASRLDSPPYGYTF
TRBD1	-	TRBV18	TRBJ2-1	TGTGCCAGCTCCCGGGACAGACAAGGGGAGCAGTTCTTC	CASSRDRQGEQFF
-	few	TRBV3-1/TRBV3-2	TRBJ2-7	TGTGCCAGCAGCCCAGAGGGACCGATCTACGAGCAGTACTTC	CASSPEGPIYEQYF
-	once	TRBV2	TRBJ1-2	TGTGCCAGCGGGGTGGAGGGGGGTGCTAACTATGGCTACACCTTC	CASGVEGGANYGYTF
-	-	TRBV12-1	TRBJ1-6	TGTGCCAGCAGCCCGCCGAACTGGGTGAGGGACACTGATTCACCCCTCCACTTT	CASSPPNWVRDTDSPLHF